The next 5 T cell receptor beta chains were all read from a single sample in a study of T cell responses to AZD1222 COVID-19 vaccine (dated by TCRdb to the early 2020s). The library was prepared using the immunoSEQ multiplex PCR assay. The table was pulled from immuneACCESS by TCRdb, which kept in-frame rearrangements only. Such tables lose some clones; where checked, under half of the loss comes from unresolved V genes, and the rest has no known cause. A total of more than 90,000 clones appear in this sample, around 81% of them only once. Jointly, the top ten make up about 9.4% of the sample. In light of the paper, this sample's time point label describes: baseline before first vaccination. Sample: peripheral blood, taken on day 0 of AZD1222 vaccination. Receptors originate from an adult in good health.

The chain carries TRBV5-6 and TRBJ2-2; possible D gene TRBD1, 5 bases. The CDR3 is made up of 14 amino acids. V lost 4 bases, J lost 4 bases, and 11 bases lay in between. Germline V gives CDR1 SGHDT, CDR2 YYEEEE. For the CDR3, the DNA is TGTGCCAGCAGCCTAAAGACAGTCACCGGGGAGCTGTTTTTT. Encoded protein: CASSLKTVTGELFF.

The rearrangement links TRBV5-1 to TRBJ1-1; D unresolved. This CDR3 is built from 14 residues. Trimming removed 1 base from V and 3 bases from J, with 10 bases in between. CDR1 is SGHRS, CDR2 YFSETQ, per germline. This CDR3 reads CASSLWTVDTEAFF. In DNA, the CDR3 is TGCGCCAGCAGCTTGTGGACCGTAGACACTGAAGCTTTCTTT.

This clone was seen a few times. The chain uses TRBV9 and TRBJ1-2; tentatively, D is TRBD1 (5 bases). Germline loops: CDR1 SGDLS, CDR2 YYNGEE. V lost 4 bases and J lost 7, with 23 bases in between. The CDR3 has 16 amino acids. CDR3 residues: CASSPDYVAGLGGYTF. CDR3 in DNA: TGTGCCAGCAGCCCCGACTACGTGGCAGGGCTTGGTGGCTACACCTTC.

The chain recombines TRBV6-6 with TRBJ2-7; D is unclear. The CDR3 covers 13 residues. Trimming took 5 bases from V and 3 from J, leaving 11 bases between them. Germline CDR1 MNHNY, CDR2 SVGAGI (reference sequence). The CDR3 DNA follows: TGTGCCAGCAGTCCCCCCGGCCTCTACGAGCAGTACTTC. It translates to CASSPPGLYEQYF.

The chain links TRBV27 to TRBJ1-2, with D maybe TRBD1 (5 bases). The CDR3 is 14 amino acids. The V gene's germline CDR1 is MNHEY and CDR2 SMNVEV (reference sequence). Trimming took off 6 bases at V and 5 bases at J, with 16 bases between the two ends. Here the CDR3 reads CASRDPRTNYGYTF. The DNA of the CDR3 is TGTGCCAGCAGGGACCCCCGGACAAATTATGGCTACACCTTC.